Each of the 10 T cell receptor beta chains below was sequenced from the same sample in a study of cytomegalovirus exposure and HLA in healthy donors. The data were produced by immunoSEQ multiplex PCR, yet TCRdb's version contains in-frame clones alone and is incomplete. The data contain 85,000 to 95,000 clones, 95% to 98% of them singletons. The sample taken for sequencing was PBMCs. The receptors stem from a man in his late teens or twenties in good health and CMV-seronegative.

The chain carries TRBV12-5 and TRBJ1-1; unclear D gene. Germline V CDR1 and CDR2: LGHNT, FRNRAP. The CDR3 totals 14 residues. V shed 1 base and J shed 0 bases, with 6 bases lying between them. The CDR3 nucleotides are TGTGCTAGTGGTTTGGACCAGGTGAACACTGAAGCTTTCTTT. It is translated as CASGLDQVNTEAFF.

The chain employs TRBV11-2 and TRBJ1-1, with a weak D call TRBD1 (5 bases). Trimming pared 1 base from V and 10 bases from J, leaving 19 bases between. The CDR3 sequence is 15 residues long. Germline CDR1 reads SGHAT; CDR2 reads FQNNGV. The CDR3 loop is CASSLAGGWGRSAFF. In nucleotides, the CDR3 is TGTGCCAGCAGCTTAGCGGGGGGTTGGGGTAGGTCAGCTTTCTTT.

This clone came up once. V is TRBV5-1 and J is TRBJ2-3; D is perhaps TRBD2 (5 bases). The CDR3 extends over 15 amino acids. The germline V gene has CDR1 SGHRS and CDR2 YFSETQ. V lost 1 base to trimming and J lost 0 bases, with 9 bases between them. For the CDR3, the DNA is TGCGCCAGCAGCTTGAGCGGAGTGAGCACAGATACGCAGTATTTT. The encoded protein is CASSLSGVSTDTQYF.

The CDR3 region is CASSLGGHGNTEAFF. CDR3 sequence (DNA): TGTGCCAGCAGCTTAGGCGGACACGGGAACACTGAAGCTTTCTTT. The genes are TRBV11-3 and TRBJ1-1; D possibly corresponds to TRBD1 (5 bases). The CDR3 spans 15 residues. V was clipped by 1 base and J by 1 base, with 10 bases between them. The germline V gene encodes CDR1 SGHNT and CDR2 YENEEA.

CDR3 region: CAISESTYYEQYF. Here the CDR3 DNA reads TGTGCCATCAGTGAGTCAACCTATTACGAGCAGTACTTC. V gene TRBV10-3 combines with J gene TRBJ2-7; D gene ambiguous. The CDR3 is made up of 13 amino acids. Trimming pared 0 bases from V and 4 bases from J, leaving 7 bases between. Germline CDR1 is ENHRY and CDR2 is SYGVKD.

The CDR3: CASSTGGTGNQPQHF. The CDR3 DNA follows: TGTGCCAGCAGTACAGGGGGCACGGGCAATCAGCCCCAGCATTTT. V gene TRBV6-1 combines with J gene TRBJ1-5; 9 bases are shared with TRBD1. The germline gives CDR1 MNHNS, CDR2 SASEGT. V lost 5 bases and J lost 2; bases outside the gene matches: 4. The CDR3 totals 15 residues.

J is TRBJ2-5 and V is TRBV5-4, with 7 bases lining up with TRBD1. Judging by the DNA end, TRBJ2-7 fits better; the J call may be wrong. The CDR3 spans 14 residues. Germline lookup yields CDR1 SGHNT and CDR2 YYREEE (reference sequence). The CDR3 nucleotides are TGTGCCAGCAGCTCATTGACAGGGTACTACGAGCAGTACTTC. It specifies CASSSLTGYYEQYF.

The chain employs TRBV6-1 and TRBJ2-3; 10 bases are a match to TRBD2. The CDR3 spans 17 residues. The junction had 13 bases not matched to a gene; V was cut back by 0 bases and J by 10 bases. CDR1 is MNHNS, CDR2 SASEGT, per germline. CDR3: CASSEASGTSAILPQYF. CDR3 nucleotide sequence: TGTGCCAGCAGTGAAGCATCAGGGACTAGCGCCATTCTGCCGCAGTATTTT.

The J gene is TRBJ1-5, the V gene TRBV28; D is uncertain. The CDR3 sequence is 13 residues long. CDR1 and CDR2 (germline): MDHEN, SYDVKM. Trimming pared 5 bases from V and 0 bases from J, leaving 5 bases between. CDR3 residues: CASSPYSNQPQHF. CDR3 DNA sequence: TGTGCCAGCAGTCCCTATAGCAATCAGCCCCAGCATTTT.

The count of this clone is one. The rearrangement links TRBV6-5 to TRBJ1-1; 9 nucleotides line up with TRBD1. Trimming took 2 bases from V and 9 from J; bases not matched to a gene: 10. CDR1 and CDR2 from the germline V gene are MNHEY and SVGAGI. The CDR3 covers 15 residues. CDR3 nucleotides: TGTGCCAGCAGTTACCGGGACAGGGTAGGGTTAAAAGCTTTCTTT. Amino acid sequence: CASSYRDRVGLKAFF.